The rows below give T cell receptor beta chains drawn from one sample of a study of OX40 agonist ivuxolimab in advanced cancers. Some clones are missing from TCRdb's copy, which holds only in-frame ones; the method was immunoSEQ multiplex PCR. The top ten clones hold more than 1% of a sample with under 150,000 clones, 93% of them seen once. Sample: CD4+ or CD8+ T cells sorted from blood, taken in a trial of the OX40 agonist ivuxolimab. These receptors were collected from an adult with an advanced solid tumor such as melanoma, head and neck, liver or kidney cancer. The CDR3 runs from the conserved cysteine through the conserved F or W. Each record gives: V gene, clone size, J gene, D gene, CDR3 DNA, CDR3 protein. The D gene is left open where the match is weak. Clone size is given for some rows only: seen once, a few or many times, or a class if the clone is expanded.

>TRBV12-5|-|TRBJ1-2|-
TGTGCTAGTGGTTTGTCTGGGACAAACTATGGCTACACCTTC
CASGLSGTNYGYTF
>TRBV7-9|-|TRBJ2-2|-
TGTGCCAGCAGCTTAGTCAGACCTACGAACACCGGGGAGCTGTTTTTT
CASSLVRPTNTGELFF
>TRBV21-1|-|TRBJ1-1|-
TGTGCCAGCAGCCCGGGAGGACAGGGGGGTGGGAACACTGAAGCTTTCTTT
CASSPGGQGGGNTEAFF
>TRBV5-4|-|TRBJ1-2|TRBD1
TGTGCCAGCAGCTACGGGACAGAGAACTATGGCTACACCTTC
CASSYGTENYGYTF
>TRBV18|-|TRBJ1-3|TRBD1
TGTGCCAGCTCACCGCAGGGGGCCCCCTCTGGAAACACCATATATTTT
CASSPQGAPSGNTIYF
>TRBV19|once|TRBJ1-5|TRBD1
TGTGCCAGTGGCAGGGGGGAAATTAGCAATCAGCCCCAGCATTTT
CASGRGEISNQPQHF
>TRBV7-7|-|TRBJ2-5|-
TGTGCTAGCAGCTTAGCCCCCGCCAGTGAGACCCAGTACTTC
CASSLAPASETQYF
>TRBV6-4|-|TRBJ2-1|TRBD2
TGTGCCAGCAGTGACCGGTCCAACTGGACTAGTGCCTACAATGAGCAGTTCTTC
CASSDRSNWTSAYNEQFF
>TRBV7-8|-|TRBJ2-1|-
TGTGCCAGCAGCTTAGTGGTAGGGGGTGAGCAGTTCTTC
CASSLVVGGEQFF
>TRBV25-1|-|TRBJ2-7|-
TGTGCCAGCAGTGCCCCCGGGGCCTCCTACGAGCAGTACTTC
CASSAPGASYEQYF
>TRBV4-3|-|TRBJ1-2|-
TGCGCCAGCAGCCAAGATCTCGCCAGGGCATTTAACTATGGCTACACCTTC
CASSQDLARAFNYGYTF
>TRBV27|few|TRBJ1-2|TRBD1
TGTGCCAGCAGCCGACAGGGGAGGCATGGCTACACCTTC
CASSRQGRHGYTF
>TRBV28|-|TRBJ1-2|TRBD1
TGTGCCAGCAGTTCGGGGACAGGGGGCGGTGTGTGGGGCTACACCTTC
CASSSGTGGGVWGYTF
>TRBV29-1|-|TRBJ2-7|-
TGCAGCGTTGTTGTCAGCTACGAGCAGTACTTC
CSVVVSYEQYF
>TRBV28|-|TRBJ2-2|-
TGTGCCAGCAGTTTTTTTGGAGGACTTAACACCGGGGAGCTGTTTTTT
CASSFFGGLNTGELFF
>TRBV9|-|TRBJ1-2|-
TGTGCCAGCAGCGTTCAACCGGGGGTTGTAGGGGGGCATGGCTACACCTTC
CASSVQPGVVGGHGYTF
>TRBV7-2|-|TRBJ1-5|-
TGTGCCAGCAGCTCCCACAGCAATCAGCCCCAGCATTTT
CASSSHSNQPQHF
>TRBV7-9|-|TRBJ2-2|-
TGTGCCAGCAGCATCAGGGGCGTGGACACCGGGGAGCTGTTTTTT
CASSIRGVDTGELFF
>TRBV4-1|-|TRBJ2-1|-
TGCGCCAGCAGCCAAGGGAGGGGCGGACGCTCCTACAATGAGCAGTTCTTC
CASSQGRGGRSYNEQFF
>TRBV18|-|TRBJ2-1|TRBD1
TGTGCCAGCTCACCACCGGCCGGGACAGGTGGTTACAATGAGCAGTTCTTC
CASSPPAGTGGYNEQFF
>TRBV7-8|-|TRBJ2-2|-
TGTGCCAGCAGCTTACAATCCGGGACATTAAACACCGGGGAGCTGTTTTTT
CASSLQSGTLNTGELFF
>TRBV5-1|-|TRBJ2-1|-
TGCGCCAGCAGCACCGACAGTTTCGGGAATGAGCAGTTCTTC
CASSTDSFGNEQFF
>TRBV7-2|-|TRBJ1-1|-
TGTGCCAGCACCTCCCCAGGGGCGGACACTGAAGCTTTCTTT
CASTSPGADTEAFF
>TRBV5-6|-|TRBJ2-2|-
TGTGCCAGCAGCGTCACCGGGGAGCTGTTTTTT
CASSVTGELFF
>TRBV10-2|-|TRBJ1-1|TRBD1
TGCGCCAGCAGATTGAAACAGGGGGAGGTGAACACTGAAGCTTTCTTT
CASRLKQGEVNTEAFF
>TRBV11-2|-|TRBJ2-1|-
TGTGCCAGCAACTCGGGGTGGGACAATGAGCAGTTCTTC
CASNSGWDNEQFF
>TRBV7-2|-|TRBJ2-7|TRBD2
TGTGCCAGCAGCCAAGGGACTAGCGGGATCGACGAGCAGTACTTC
CASSQGTSGIDEQYF
>TRBV6-5|-|TRBJ2-4|TRBD1
TGTGCCAGCAGTTCTCCGGACAGGGTGAACATTCAGTACTTC
CASSSPDRVNIQYF
>TRBV19|-|TRBJ1-5|-
TGTGCCAGTAGTAGGGCGGTGGGTCGGAATCAGCCCCAGCATTTT
CASSRAVGRNQPQHF
>TRBV7-9|-|TRBJ1-1|-
TGTGCCAGCAGCTTAATGGGGGGCCTGAACACTGAAGCTTTCTTT
CASSLMGGLNTEAFF
>TRBV4-1|-|TRBJ2-3|TRBD2
TGCGCCAGCAGCCACCCCGCTAGCGGGTGGAACACAGATACGCAGTATTTT
CASSHPASGWNTDTQYF
>TRBV11-2|-|TRBJ2-1|TRBD2
TGTGCCAGCAGCTTGGAACTAGCGGGGGGGCGCCATGAGCAGTTCTTC
CASSLELAGGRHEQFF
>TRBV14|-|TRBJ2-7|-
TGTGCCAGCAGCCCTGGGGGTTTCTACGAGCAGTACTTC
CASSPGGFYEQYF
>TRBV7-9|once|TRBJ1-2|-
TGTGCCAGCAATTCCTTCTCCTATGGCTACACCTTC
CASNSFSYGYTF
>TRBV9|-|TRBJ2-1|TRBD2
TGTGCCAGCAGCGTCGGGAGGGCGTCGAATGAGCAGTTCTTC
CASSVGRASNEQFF
>TRBV7-9|-|TRBJ2-6|-
TGTGCCAGCAGCTCCCGAAATGCGGCCGGGGCCAACGTCCTGACTTTC
CASSSRNAAGANVLTF
>TRBV6-6|-|TRBJ1-5|-
TGTGCCAGCAGGAGGCGGCAGGGGATTTGGCAGCCCCAGCATTTT
CASRRRQGIWQPQHF
>TRBV29-1|-|TRBJ2-7|-
TGCAGCGTTGAATTCCAGGGGAACGAGCAGTACTTC
CSVEFQGNEQYF
>TRBV19|few|TRBJ2-5|TRBD1
TGTGCCAGTAGGAGGACAGGAGAGACCCAGTACTTC
CASRRTGETQYF
>TRBV18|-|TRBJ2-6|-
TGTGCCAGCTCACCGGCGGTGAGGTACTCTGGGGCCAACGTCCTGACTTTC
CASSPAVRYSGANVLTF
>TRBV6-4|-|TRBJ2-2|TRBD1
TGTGCCAGCAGTGTCTTACAGGGGACCGGGGAGCTGTTTTTT
CASSVLQGTGELFF
>TRBV5-1|-|TRBJ1-4|TRBD1
TGCGCCAGCAGCCACGGACAGGGCGGTGAAAGGCGTAAACTGTTTTTT
CASSHGQGGERRKLFF
>TRBV5-1|-|TRBJ2-5|-
TGCGCCAGCAGCTTGGCTAGCGAGGAGACCCAGTACTTC
CASSLASEETQYF
>TRBV18|-|TRBJ1-5|TRBD1
TGTGCCAGCTCAGTTGACAGGGCAACTCAGCCCCAGCATTTT
CASSVDRATQPQHF
>TRBV7-3|-|TRBJ2-1|-
TGTGCCAGCAGCTCCCAGCCCAACAATGAGCAGTTCTTC
CASSSQPNNEQFF
>TRBV10-3|-|TRBJ1-1|-
TGTGCCATCGCAACTGCAGAAAACACTGAAGCTTTCTTT
CAIATAENTEAFF
>TRBV28|-|TRBJ2-1|TRBD2
TGTGCCAGCAGCTCCGGGACTAGCGGATACAATGAGCAGTTCTTC
CASSSGTSGYNEQFF